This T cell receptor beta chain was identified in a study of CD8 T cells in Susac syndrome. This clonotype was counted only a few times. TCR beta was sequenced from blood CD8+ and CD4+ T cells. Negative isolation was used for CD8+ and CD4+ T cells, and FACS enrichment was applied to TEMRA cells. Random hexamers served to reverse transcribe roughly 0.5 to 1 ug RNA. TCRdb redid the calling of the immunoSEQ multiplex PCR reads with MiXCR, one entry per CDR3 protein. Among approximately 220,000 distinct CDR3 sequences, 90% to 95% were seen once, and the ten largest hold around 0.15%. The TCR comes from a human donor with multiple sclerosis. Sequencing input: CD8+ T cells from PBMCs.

The CDR3 bases are TGTGCCAGCAGCTTTTCCACAGGGACCGACGAGCAGTACTTC. This sequence encodes CASSFSTGTDEQYF. The chain recombines TRBV7-9 with TRBJ2-7, with D possibly matching TRBD1 (6 bases). Trimming pared 3 bases from V and 5 bases from J, leaving 14 bases between. The CDR3 has 14 residues. Germline CDR1 and CDR2: SEHNR and FQNEAQ (reference sequence).